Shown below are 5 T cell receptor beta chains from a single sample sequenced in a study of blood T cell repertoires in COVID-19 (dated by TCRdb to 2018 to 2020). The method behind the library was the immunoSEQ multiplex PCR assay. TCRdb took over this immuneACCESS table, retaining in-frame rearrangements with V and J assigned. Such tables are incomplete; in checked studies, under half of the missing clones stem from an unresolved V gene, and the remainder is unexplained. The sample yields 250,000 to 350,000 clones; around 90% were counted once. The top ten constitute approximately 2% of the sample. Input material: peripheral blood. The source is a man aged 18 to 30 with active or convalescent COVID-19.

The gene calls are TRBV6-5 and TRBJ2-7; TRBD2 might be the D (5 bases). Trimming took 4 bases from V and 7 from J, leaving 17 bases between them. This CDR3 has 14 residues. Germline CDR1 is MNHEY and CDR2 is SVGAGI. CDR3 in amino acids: CASSSPSGDREQYF. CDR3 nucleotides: TGTGCCAGCAGTTCCCCGAGCGGAGATCGGGAGCAGTACTTC.

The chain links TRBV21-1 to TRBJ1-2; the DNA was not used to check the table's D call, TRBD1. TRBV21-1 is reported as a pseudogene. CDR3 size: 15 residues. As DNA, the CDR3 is TGTGCCAGCAGCAATTGGACAGGGGGCGACTATGGCTACACCTTC. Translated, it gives CASSNWTGGDYGYTF.

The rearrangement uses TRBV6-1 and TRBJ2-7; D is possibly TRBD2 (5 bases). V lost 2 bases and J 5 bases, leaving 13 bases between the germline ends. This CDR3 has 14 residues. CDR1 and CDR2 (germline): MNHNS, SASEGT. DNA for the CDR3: TGTGCCAGCAGTGAATTCTGGACTTCCGACGAGCAGTACTTC. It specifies CASSEFWTSDEQYF.

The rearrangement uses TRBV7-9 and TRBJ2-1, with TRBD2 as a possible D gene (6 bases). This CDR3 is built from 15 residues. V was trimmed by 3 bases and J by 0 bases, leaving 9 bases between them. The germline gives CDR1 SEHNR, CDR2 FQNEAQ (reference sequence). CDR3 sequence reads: CASSFSGGSYNEQFF. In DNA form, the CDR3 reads TGTGCCAGCAGCTTTTCCGGGGGCTCCTACAATGAGCAGTTCTTC. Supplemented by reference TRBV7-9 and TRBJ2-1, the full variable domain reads DTGVSQNPRHKITKRGQNVTFRCDPISEHNRLYWYRQTLGQGPEFLTYFQNEAQLEKSRLLSDRFSAERPKGSFSTLEIQRTEQGDSAMYLCASSFSGGSYNEQFFGPGTRLTVL.

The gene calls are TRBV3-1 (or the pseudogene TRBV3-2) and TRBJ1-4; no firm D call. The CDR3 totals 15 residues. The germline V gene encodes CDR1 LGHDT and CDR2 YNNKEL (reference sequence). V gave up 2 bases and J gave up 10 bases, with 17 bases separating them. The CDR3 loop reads CASSQILIESGKLFF. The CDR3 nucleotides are TGTGCCAGCAGCCAAATCCTTATTGAGAGCGGAAAACTGTTTTTT.